This T cell receptor (beta chain) came from a study of shared clonotypes between healthy human individuals. This clone has a single count. Sequenced by immunoSEQ multiplex PCR; TCRdb stores in-frame clones only, minus some. The sample lists almost 700,000 clones, about 92% seen once, with 24% in the top ten. Only CD45RO-negative cells positively selected for CCR7 counted as naive CD8 cells, so terminally differentiated effector memory CD45RA+ cells were excluded. V shed 8 bases and J shed 0 bases, with 8 bases lying between them. This CDR3 is 14 amino acids long. From germline, CDR1 is SNHLY and CDR2 FYNNEI.

V and J are TRBV2 and TRBJ2-6; D not resolved. Sequenced: naive CD8+ T cells sorted from blood. The TCR sequence derives from a man aged 25-45 years in good health. The CDR3 reads CASSIDSGANVLTF. CDR3 sequence (DNA): TGTGCCAGCTCCATAGACTCTGGGGCCAACGTCCTGACTTTC.